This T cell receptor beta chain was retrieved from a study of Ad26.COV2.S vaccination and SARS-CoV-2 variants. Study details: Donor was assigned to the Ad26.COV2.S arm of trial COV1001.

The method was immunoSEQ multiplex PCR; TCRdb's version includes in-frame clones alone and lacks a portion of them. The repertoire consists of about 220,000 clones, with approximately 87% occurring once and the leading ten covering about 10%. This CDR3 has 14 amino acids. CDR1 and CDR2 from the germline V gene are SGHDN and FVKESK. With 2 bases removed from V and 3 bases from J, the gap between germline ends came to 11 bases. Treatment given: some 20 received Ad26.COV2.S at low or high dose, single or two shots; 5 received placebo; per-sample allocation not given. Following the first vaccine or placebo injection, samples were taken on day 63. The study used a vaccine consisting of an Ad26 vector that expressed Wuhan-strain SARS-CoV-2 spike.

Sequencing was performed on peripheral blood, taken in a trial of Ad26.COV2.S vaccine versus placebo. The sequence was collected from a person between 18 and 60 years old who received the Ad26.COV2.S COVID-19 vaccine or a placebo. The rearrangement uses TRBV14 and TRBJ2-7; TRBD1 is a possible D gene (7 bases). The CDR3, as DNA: TGTGCCAGCAGCCAACAGGGGGGCGGCTACGAGCAGTACTTC. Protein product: CASSQQGGGYEQYF.